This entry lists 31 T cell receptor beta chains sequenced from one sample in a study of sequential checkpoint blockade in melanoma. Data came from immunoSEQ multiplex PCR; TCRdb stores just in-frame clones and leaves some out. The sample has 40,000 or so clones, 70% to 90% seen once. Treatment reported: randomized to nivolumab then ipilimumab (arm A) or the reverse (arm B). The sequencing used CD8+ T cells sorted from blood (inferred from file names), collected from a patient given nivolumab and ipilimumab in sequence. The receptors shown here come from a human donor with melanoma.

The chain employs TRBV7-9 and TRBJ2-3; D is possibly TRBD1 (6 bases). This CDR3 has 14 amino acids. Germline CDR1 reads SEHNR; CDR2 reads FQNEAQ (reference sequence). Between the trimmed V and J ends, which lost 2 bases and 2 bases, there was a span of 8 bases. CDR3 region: CASSLKGHTDTQYF. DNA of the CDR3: TGTGCCAGCAGCTTAAAGGGACACACAGATACGCAGTATTTT. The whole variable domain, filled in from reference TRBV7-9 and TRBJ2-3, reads DTGVSQNPRHKITKRGQNVTFRCDPISEHNRLYWYRQTLGQGPEFLTYFQNEAQLEKSRLLSDRFSAERPKGSFSTLEIQRTEQGDSAMYLCASSLKGHTDTQYFGPGTRLTVL.

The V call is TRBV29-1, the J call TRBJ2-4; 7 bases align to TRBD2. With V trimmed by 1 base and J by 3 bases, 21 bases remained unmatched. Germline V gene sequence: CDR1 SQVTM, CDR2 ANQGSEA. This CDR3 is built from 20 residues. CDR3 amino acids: CSVEAYLGLTSRLGKNIQYF. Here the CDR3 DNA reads TGCAGCGTTGAAGCCTATCTGGGATTGACTAGCAGGTTGGGCAAAAACATTCAGTACTTC. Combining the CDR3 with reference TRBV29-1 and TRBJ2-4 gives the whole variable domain SAVISQKPSRDICQRGTSLTIQCQVDSQVTMMFWYRQQPGQSLTLIATANQGSEATYESGFVIDKFPISRPNLTFSTLTVSNMSPEDSSIYLCSVEAYLGLTSRLGKNIQYFGAGTRLSVL.

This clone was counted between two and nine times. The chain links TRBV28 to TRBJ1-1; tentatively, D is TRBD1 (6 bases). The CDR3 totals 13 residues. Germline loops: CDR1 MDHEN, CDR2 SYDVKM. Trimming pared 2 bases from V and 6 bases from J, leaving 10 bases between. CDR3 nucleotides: TGTGCCAGCAGTTTAACAGGGTTCGCTGAAGCTTTCTTT. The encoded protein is CASSLTGFAEAFF.

In DNA form, the CDR3 reads TGTGCCAGCAGTAGCGGGACTAGCGGAAGAGCCTACGAGCAGTACTTC. It specifies CASSSGTSGRAYEQYF. V and J are TRBV28 and TRBJ2-7; 11 nucleotides align to TRBD2. The germline gives CDR1 MDHEN, CDR2 SYDVKM. Unmatched junction bases numbered 8, after V lost 5 bases and J lost 2 bases. The CDR3 spans 16 residues.

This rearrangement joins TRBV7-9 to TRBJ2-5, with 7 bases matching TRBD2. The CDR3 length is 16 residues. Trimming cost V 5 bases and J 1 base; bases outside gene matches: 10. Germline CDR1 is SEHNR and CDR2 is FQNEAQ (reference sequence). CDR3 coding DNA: TGTGCCAGCAGCCATCAACCCAGCGGGATCCAAGAGACCCAGTACTTC. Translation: CASSHQPSGIQETQYF.

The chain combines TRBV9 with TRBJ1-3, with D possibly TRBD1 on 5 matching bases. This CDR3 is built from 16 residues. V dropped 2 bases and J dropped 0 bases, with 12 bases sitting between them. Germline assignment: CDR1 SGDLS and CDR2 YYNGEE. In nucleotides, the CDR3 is TGTGCCAGCAGCGTTCAGGGTTTTTCCTCTGGAAACACCATATATTTT. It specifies CASSVQGFSSGNTIYF.

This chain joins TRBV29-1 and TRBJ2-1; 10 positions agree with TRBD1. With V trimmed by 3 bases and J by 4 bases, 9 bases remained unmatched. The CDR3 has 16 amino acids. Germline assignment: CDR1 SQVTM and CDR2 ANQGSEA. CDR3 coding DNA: TGCAGCGTTGAGGGGGGACGGGACAGGGGTTACAATGAGCAGTTCTTC. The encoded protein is CSVEGGRDRGYNEQFF.

CDR3 DNA sequence: TGTGCCAGCAGTTTATCTGGGACTAGCGGGAGCAAGCAGTTCTTC. The encoded protein is CASSLSGTSGSKQFF. The rearrangement joins TRBV27 to TRBJ2-1, with 14 bases identical to TRBD2. The J segment lost 11 bases and the V segment lost 0 bases, leaving 3 bases of the junction unmatched. The CDR3 is 15 residues long. Germline CDR1 is MNHEY and CDR2 is SMNVEV (reference sequence).

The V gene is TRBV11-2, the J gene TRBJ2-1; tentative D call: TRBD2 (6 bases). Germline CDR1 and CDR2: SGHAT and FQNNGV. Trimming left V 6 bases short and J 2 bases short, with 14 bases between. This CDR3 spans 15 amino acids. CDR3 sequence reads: CASSFAGSAYNEQFF. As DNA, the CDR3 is TGTGCCAGCAGTTTCGCGGGGAGCGCCTACAATGAGCAGTTCTTC.

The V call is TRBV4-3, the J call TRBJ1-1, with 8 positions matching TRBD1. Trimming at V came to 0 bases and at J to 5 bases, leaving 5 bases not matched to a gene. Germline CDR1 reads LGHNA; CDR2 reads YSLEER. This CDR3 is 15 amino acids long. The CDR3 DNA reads TGCGCCAGCAGCCAAGATTCCAGGGGGCTTACTGAAGCTTTCTTT. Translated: CASSQDSRGLTEAFF.

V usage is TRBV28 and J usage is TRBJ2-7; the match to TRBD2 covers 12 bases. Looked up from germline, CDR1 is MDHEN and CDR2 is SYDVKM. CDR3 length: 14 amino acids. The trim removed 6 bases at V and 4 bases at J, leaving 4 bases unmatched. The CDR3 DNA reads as TGTGCCAGCAGCTTCGGGACTAGCGGGTACGAGCAGTACTTC. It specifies CASSFGTSGYEQYF.

The CDR3 nucleotides read TGTGCCAGCAGTTTATCGGCGGGAGTTGTCTACAATGAGCAGTTCTTC. Amino acid sequence: CASSLSAGVVYNEQFF. The gene calls are TRBV27 and TRBJ2-1, with 7 positions matching TRBD2. Germline CDR1 reads MNHEY; CDR2 reads SMNVEV (reference sequence). V lost 0 bases to trimming and J lost 3 bases; unmatched junction nucleotides: 5. This CDR3 is 16 amino acids long.

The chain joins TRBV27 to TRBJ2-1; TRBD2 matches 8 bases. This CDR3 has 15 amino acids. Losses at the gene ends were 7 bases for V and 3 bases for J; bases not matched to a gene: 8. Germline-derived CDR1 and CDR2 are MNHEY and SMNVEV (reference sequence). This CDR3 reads CASKYSGTSYNEQFF. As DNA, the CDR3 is TGTGCCAGCAAATACTCCGGGACTAGCTACAATGAGCAGTTCTTC.

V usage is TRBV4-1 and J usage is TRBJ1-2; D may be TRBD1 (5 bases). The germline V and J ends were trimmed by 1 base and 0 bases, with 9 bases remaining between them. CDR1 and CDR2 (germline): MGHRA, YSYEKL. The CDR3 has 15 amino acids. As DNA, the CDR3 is TGCGCCAGCAGCCAAGTTCCAGGGCCTAACTATGGCTACACCTTC. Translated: CASSQVPGPNYGYTF.

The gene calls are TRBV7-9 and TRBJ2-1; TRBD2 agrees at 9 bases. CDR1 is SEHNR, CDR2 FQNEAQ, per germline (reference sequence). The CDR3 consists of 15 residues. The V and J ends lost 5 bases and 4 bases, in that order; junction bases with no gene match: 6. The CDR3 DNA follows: TGTGCCAGCAGCATCGGGACTAGCAGTTACAATGAGCAGTTCTTC. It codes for CASSIGTSSYNEQFF.

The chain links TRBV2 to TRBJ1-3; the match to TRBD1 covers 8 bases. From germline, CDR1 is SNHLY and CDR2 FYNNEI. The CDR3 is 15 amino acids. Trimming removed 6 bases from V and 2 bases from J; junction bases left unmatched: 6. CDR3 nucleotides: TGTGCCAGCAGGGTTGACAGGGGACCTGGAAACACCATATATTTT. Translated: CASRVDRGPGNTIYF. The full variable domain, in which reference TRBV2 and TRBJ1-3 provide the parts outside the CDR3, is EPEVTQTPSHQVTQMGQEVILRCVPISNHLYFYWYRQILGQKVEFLVSFYNNEISEKSEIFDDQFSVERPDGSNFTLKIRSTKLEDSAMYFCASRVDRGPGNTIYFGEGSWLTVV.

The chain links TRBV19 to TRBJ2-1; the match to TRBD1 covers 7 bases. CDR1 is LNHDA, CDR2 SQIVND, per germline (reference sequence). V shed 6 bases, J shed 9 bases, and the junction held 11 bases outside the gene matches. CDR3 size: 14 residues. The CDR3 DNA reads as TGTGCCAGTAGCTTGCCCGACAGGGTCGGTGAGCAGTTCTTC. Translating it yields CASSLPDRVGEQFF.

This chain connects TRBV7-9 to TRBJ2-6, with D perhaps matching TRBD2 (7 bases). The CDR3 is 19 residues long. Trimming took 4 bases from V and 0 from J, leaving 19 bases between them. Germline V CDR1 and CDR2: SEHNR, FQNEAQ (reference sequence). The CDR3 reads CASSSQWGGPSSGANVLTF. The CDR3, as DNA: TGTGCCAGCAGCTCCCAGTGGGGGGGGCCGAGCTCTGGGGCCAACGTCCTGACTTTC.

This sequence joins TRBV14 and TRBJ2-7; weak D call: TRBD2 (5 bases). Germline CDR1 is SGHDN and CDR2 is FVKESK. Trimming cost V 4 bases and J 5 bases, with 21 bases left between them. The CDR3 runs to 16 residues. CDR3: CASSPTVTRPQDEQYF. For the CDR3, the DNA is TGTGCCAGCAGCCCGACTGTCACTAGACCCCAGGACGAGCAGTACTTC.

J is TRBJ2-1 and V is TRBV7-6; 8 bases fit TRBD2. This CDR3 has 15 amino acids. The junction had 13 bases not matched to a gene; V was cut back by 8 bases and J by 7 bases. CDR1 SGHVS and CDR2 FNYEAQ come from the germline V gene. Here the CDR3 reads CASGALRLASNEQFF. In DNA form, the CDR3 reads TGTGCCAGCGGAGCTTTGAGACTAGCGTCGAATGAGCAGTTCTTC.

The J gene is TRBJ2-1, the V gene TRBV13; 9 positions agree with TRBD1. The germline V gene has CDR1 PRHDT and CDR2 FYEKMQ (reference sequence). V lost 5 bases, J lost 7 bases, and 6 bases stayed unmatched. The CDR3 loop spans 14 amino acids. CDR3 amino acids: CASSGTGSRNEQFF. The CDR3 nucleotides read TGTGCCAGCAGCGGGACAGGGTCGAGGAATGAGCAGTTCTTC. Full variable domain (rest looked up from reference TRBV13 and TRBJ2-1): AAGVIQSPRHLIKEKRETATLKCYPIPRHDTVYWYQQGPGQDPQFLISFYEKMQSDKGSIPDRFSAQQFSDYHSELNMSSLELGDSALYFCASSGTGSRNEQFFGPGTRLTVL.

CDR3 nucleotide sequence: TGTGCCTGGAGGGGGAGCGCTATCGGGGAGCTGTTTTTT. Translation gives CAWRGSAIGELFF. The V call is TRBV30, the J call TRBJ2-2; TRBD2 is a possible D gene (5 bases). This CDR3 contains 13 residues. The ends were cut back, 3 bases at V and 7 bases at J, with 12 bases in the middle. Germline V gene lookup returns CDR1 GTSNPN and CDR2 SVGIG (reference sequence).

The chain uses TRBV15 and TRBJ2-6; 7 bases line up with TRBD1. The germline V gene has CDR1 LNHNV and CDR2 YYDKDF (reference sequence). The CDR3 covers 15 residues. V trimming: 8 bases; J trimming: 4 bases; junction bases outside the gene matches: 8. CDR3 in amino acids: CATASTGVGANVLTF. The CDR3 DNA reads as TGTGCCACCGCTAGCACAGGGGTCGGGGCCAACGTCCTGACTTTC.

CDR3 in DNA: TGCGCCAGCAGCCAGCCAGCGGGATACACAGATACGCAGTATTTT. Residues: CASSQPAGYTDTQYF. The chain combines TRBV4-1 with TRBJ2-3, with 7 bases lining up with TRBD2. V shed 3 bases and J 2 bases; nucleotides not matched to a gene: 5. CDR1 and CDR2 from the germline V gene are MGHRA and YSYEKL. The CDR3 length is 15 residues.

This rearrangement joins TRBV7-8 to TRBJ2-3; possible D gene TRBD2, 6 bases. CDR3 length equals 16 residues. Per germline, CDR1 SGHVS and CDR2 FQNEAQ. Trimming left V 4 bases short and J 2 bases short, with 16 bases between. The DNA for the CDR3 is TGTGCCAGCAGCTCCCTCCGACTAGACGTCACAGATACGCAGTATTTT. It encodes CASSSLRLDVTDTQYF.

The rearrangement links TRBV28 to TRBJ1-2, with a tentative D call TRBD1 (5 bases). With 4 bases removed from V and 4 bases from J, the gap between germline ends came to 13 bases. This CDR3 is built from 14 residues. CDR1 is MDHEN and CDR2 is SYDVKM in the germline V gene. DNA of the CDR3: TGTGCCAGCAGTTCCCCTACAGGTTTCTATGGCTACACCTTC. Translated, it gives CASSSPTGFYGYTF.

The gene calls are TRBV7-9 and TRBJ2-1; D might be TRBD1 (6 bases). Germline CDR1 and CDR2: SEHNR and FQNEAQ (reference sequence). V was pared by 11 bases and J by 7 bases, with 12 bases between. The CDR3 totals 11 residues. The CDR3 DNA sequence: TGTGCCGTCCTGCAGGGGAATGAGCAGTTCTTC. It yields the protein CAVLQGNEQFF.

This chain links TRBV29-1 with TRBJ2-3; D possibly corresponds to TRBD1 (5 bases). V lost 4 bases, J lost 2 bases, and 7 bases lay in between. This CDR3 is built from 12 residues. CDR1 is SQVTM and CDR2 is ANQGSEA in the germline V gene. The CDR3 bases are TGCAGCGTTGGGACATTCACAGATACGCAGTATTTT. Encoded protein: CSVGTFTDTQYF.

The CDR3 loop is CASSFQTGTYGYTF. The CDR3 nucleotides read TGTGCCAGCAGCTTCCAGACAGGCACCTATGGCTACACCTTC. V is TRBV11-1 and J is TRBJ1-2, with D possibly TRBD1 on 6 matching bases. V shed 3 bases and J shed 4 bases, with 12 bases lying between them. The length of the CDR3 is 14 residues. Germline V gene sequence: CDR1 SGHAT, CDR2 FQDESV (reference sequence).

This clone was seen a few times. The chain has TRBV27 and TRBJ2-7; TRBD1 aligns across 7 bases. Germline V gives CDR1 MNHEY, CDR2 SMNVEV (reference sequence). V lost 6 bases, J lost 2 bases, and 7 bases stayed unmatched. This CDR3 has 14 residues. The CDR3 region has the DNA TGTGCCAGCAGCGAATCGGGACAGACCTACGAGCAGTACTTC. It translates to CASSESGQTYEQYF.

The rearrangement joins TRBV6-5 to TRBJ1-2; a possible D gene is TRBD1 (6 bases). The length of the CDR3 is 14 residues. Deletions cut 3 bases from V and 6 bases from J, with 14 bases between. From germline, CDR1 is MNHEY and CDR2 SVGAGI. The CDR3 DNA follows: TGTGCCAGCAGTTATGGGAGGGGGTCTGATGGCTACACCTTC. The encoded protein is CASSYGRGSDGYTF.